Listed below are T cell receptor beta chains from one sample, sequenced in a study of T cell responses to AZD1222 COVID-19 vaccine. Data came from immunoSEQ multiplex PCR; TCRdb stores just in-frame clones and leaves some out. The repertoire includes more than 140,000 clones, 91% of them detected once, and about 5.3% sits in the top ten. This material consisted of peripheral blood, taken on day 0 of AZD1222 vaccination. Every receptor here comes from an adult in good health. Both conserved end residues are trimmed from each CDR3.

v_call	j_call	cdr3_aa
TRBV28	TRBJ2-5	ASRQGQTYQETQY
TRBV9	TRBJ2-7	ASSPRHISYEQY
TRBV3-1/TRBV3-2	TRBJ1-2	ASSSRDRGYT
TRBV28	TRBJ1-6	ASSIGHGGAFNSPLH
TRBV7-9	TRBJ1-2	ASSDMGRTYGYT
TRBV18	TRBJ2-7	ASSRGEAYEQY
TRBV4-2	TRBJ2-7	ASSHLPMESYEQY
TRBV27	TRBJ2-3	ASSLQAPIPPTDTQY
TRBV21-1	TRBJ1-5	ASSYQPQH
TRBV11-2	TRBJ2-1	ASSPPWGTSGRGQF
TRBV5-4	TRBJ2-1	ASSLGASGLTYNEQF
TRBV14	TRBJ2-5	ASSQSTGPRETQY
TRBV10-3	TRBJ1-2	AISPPGSTDGYT
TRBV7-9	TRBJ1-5	ASSPGQDTEPQH
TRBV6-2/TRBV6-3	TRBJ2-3	ASSPGSLSTDTQY
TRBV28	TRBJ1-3	ASRVSQGSRGPGNTIY
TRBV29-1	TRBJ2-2	SAASSGNTGELF
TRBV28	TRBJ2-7	ASSTPAGQGTGLAGPKGYYEQY
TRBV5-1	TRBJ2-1	ASSLMSGRAYNEQF
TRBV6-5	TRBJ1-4	ASSVAGAEKLF
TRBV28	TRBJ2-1	ATPGPGDEQF
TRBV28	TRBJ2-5	ASSLLLETQY
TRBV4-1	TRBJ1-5	ASSQVGALGSEQPQH
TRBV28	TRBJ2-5	ASSFSGAKETQY
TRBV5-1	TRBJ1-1	ASSLGGPIFTEAF
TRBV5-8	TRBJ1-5	ASSLAEGWQPQH
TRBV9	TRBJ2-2	ASSIDGAGADTGELF
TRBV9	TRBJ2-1	ASSPGGLAGGNDEQF
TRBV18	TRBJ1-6	ASSGRGSTENDSPLH
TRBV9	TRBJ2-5	ASSASPRQGETQY
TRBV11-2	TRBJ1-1	ASSLPLQGRAF
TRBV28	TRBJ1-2	ASSLDPPADGYT
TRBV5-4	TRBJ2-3	ASSLDYGTDTQY
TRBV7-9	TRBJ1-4	ASSQTGEKLF
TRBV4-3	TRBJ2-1	ASSQDSRGSYNEQF
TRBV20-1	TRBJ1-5	SASTRHSNQPQH
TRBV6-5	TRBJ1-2	ASSTANYGYT
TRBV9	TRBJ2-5	ASSVTGVETQY